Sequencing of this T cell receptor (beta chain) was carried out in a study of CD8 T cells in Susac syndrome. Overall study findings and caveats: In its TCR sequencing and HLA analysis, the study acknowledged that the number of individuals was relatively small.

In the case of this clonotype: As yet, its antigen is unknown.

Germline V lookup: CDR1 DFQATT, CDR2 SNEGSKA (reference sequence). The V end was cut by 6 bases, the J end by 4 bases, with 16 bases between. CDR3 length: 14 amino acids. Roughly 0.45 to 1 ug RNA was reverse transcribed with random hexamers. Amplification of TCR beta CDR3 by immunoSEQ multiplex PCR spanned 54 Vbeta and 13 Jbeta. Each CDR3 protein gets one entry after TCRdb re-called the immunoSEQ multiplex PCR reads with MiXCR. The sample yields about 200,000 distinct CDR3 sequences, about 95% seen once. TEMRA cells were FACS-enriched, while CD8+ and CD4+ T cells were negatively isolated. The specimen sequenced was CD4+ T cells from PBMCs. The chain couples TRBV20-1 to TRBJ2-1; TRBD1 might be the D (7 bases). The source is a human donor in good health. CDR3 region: CSAQIQGGYNEQFF. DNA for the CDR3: TGCAGTGCGCAGATCCAGGGGGGTTACAATGAGCAGTTCTTC.